This T cell receptor (beta chain) was observed in a study of T cells expressing NK-cell markers. About the research overall: Most of the eight sequenced donors tested HCMV-seropositive; one tested seronegative. Study observations and caveats: Whether the expanded NKG2C+ T cell clones recognized HCMV remained unclear. These clonotypes also led the CD3+CD56-NKG2C+ fraction in four donors.

5'RACE template switching built TCR beta cDNA with unique molecular identifiers. TCRdb processed the 5' RACE reads again and assigns one entry to each CDR3 protein, with no DNA. The specimen's table records about 260,000 distinct CDR3 sequences. Notes on this clonotype: Antigen: not known.

Germline CDR1 is SGHAT and CDR2 is FQNNGV. CDR3 size: 15 residues. The TCR originated in a woman aged 18 to 69 in good health. The sample comprised blood T cells: a sorted CD56 or NKG2C T cell subset, CD4+ or CD8+ T cells, or bulk PBMC T cells (not recorded which). The chain is built from TRBV11-2 and TRBJ2-7. The CDR3 reads CASSLDGPASYEQYF.